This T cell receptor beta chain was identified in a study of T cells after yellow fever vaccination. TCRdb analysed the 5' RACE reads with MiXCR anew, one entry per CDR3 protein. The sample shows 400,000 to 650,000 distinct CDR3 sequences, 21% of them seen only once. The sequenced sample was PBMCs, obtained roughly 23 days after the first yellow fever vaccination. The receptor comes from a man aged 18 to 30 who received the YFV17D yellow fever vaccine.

The CDR3: CASTVAGSVYEQYF. The CDR3 region has the DNA TGTGCCAGCACCGTGGCAGGGAGCGTCTACGAGCAGTACTTC. The J gene is TRBJ2-7, the V gene TRBV12-3 or TRBV12-4; perhaps D is TRBD1 or TRBD2 (5 bases each). Trimming shortened V by 7 bases and J by 3 bases, and 16 bases separated the two germline ends. The CDR3 covers 14 residues.